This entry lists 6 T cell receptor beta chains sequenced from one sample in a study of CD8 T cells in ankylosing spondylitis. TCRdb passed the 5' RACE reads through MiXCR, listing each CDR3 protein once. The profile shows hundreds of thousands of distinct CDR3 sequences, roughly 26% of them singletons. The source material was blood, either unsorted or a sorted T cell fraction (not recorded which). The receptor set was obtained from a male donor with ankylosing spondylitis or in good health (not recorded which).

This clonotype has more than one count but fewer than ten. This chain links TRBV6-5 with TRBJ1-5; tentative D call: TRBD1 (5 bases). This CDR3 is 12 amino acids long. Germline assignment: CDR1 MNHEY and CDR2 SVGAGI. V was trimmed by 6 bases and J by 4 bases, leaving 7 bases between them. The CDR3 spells CASRRGNQPQHF. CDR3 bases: TGTGCCAGCAGACGGGGGAATCAGCCCCAGCATTTT.

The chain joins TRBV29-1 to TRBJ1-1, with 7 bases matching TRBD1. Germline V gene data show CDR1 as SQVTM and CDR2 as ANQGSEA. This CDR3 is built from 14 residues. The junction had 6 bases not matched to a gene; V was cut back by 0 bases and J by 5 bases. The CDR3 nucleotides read TGCAGCGTTGAAGATCCGACAGGGAGGACTGAAGCTTTCTTT. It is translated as CSVEDPTGRTEAFF.

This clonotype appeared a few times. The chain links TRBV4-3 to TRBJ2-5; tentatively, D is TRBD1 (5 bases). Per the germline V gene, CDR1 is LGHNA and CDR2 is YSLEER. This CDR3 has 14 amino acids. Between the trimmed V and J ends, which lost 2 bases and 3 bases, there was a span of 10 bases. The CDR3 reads CASSQNLGEETQYF. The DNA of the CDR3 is TGCGCCAGCAGCCAAAACCTAGGGGAAGAGACCCAGTACTTC.

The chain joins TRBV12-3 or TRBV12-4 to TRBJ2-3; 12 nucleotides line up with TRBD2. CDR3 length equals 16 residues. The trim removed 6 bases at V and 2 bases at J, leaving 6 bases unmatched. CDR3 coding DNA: TGTGCCAGCAGGCCCGGACTAGCGGGAAACACAGATACGCAGTATTTT. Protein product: CASRPGLAGNTDTQYF.

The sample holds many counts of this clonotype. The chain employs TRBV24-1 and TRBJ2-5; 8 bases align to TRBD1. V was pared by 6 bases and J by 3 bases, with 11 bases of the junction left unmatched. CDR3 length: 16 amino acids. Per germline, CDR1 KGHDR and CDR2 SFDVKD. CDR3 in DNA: TGTGCCACCAGTACCAGGGGGCGCAGCCTCGAAGAGACCCAGTACTTC. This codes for CATSTRGRSLEETQYF.

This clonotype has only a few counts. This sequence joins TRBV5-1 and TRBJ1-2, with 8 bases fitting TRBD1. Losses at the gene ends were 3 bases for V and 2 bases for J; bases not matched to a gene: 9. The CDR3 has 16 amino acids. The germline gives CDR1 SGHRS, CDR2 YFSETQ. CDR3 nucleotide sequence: TGCGCCAGCAGCTGGATCGACAGGGGCGCGAACTATGGCTACACCTTC. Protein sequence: CASSWIDRGANYGYTF.